This TCR beta chain was identified in a study of CD8+ T cells in alopecia areata. About the study: Treatment comprised oral tofacitinib, 5 to 10 mg twice daily, in treated patients.

Treatment defined: oral pan-JAK inhibitor, 5-10 mg twice daily. Study observations and caveats: Elevated clonality characterized lesional scalp relative to normal scalp, particularly in alopecia totalis/universalis.

Details on this clone: Its antigen is unknown.

The CDR3 is 14 amino acids. Trimming took off 8 bases at V and 0 bases at J, with 10 bases between the two ends. Germline CDR1 is LNHNV and CDR2 is YYDKDF (reference sequence). It was cDNA, reverse transcribed from extracted RNA, that served as the sequencing template. Sequencing was performed with immunoSEQ multiplex PCR; in TCRdb, only in-frame clones are kept and a portion is missing. Found here are some 180,000 clones, about 55% of them singletons; the top ten hold approximately 11%. The TCR comes from a human donor with alopecia areata. The chain carries TRBV15 and TRBJ1-4; no definite D call. Sequencing used CD8+ T cells sorted from blood, obtained at week 24, from a patient treated with tofacitinib. CDR3: CATGGLATNEKLFF. The DNA for the CDR3 is TGTGCCACCGGTGGACTAGCAACTAATGAAAAACTGTTTTTT.